These 16 T cell receptor beta chains came from one sample sequenced in a study of cytomegalovirus exposure and HLA in healthy donors. PCR employed 60 Vbeta and 13 Jbeta primers. Some clones are missing from TCRdb's copy, which holds only in-frame ones; the method was immunoSEQ multiplex PCR. This table holds about 140,000 clones, more than 75% found once. The sample comprised PBMCs. The source is a female donor in good health and CMV-seronegative.

The rearrangement joins TRBV28 to TRBJ1-5, with 12 bases identical to TRBD1. The J segment lost 1 base and the V segment lost 4 bases, leaving 5 bases of the junction unmatched. CDR1 and CDR2 (germline): MDHEN, SYDVKM. The length of the CDR3 is 17 residues. CDR3 amino acids: CASSSGTGGGSNQPQHF. In nucleotides, the CDR3 is TGTGCCAGCAGTTCCGGGACAGGGGGCGGAAGCAATCAGCCCCAGCATTTT.

The J gene is TRBJ2-3, the V gene TRBV7-9; tentatively, D is TRBD2 (6 bases). This CDR3 spans 17 amino acids. Trimming cost V 1 base and J 0 bases, with 14 bases left between them. The germline CDR1 and CDR2 sequences are SEHNR and FQNEAQ (reference sequence). The CDR3 nucleotides read TGTGCCAGCAGCTTAGGAATAGCGGAGAGGAGCACAGATACGCAGTATTTT. Translating it yields CASSLGIAERSTDTQYF.

The V gene is TRBV6-5, the J gene TRBJ1-3; D unclear. In germline, CDR1 is MNHEY, CDR2 SVGAGI. Trimming took off 0 bases at V and 2 bases at J, with 11 bases between the two ends. The CDR3 is 16 residues long. This CDR3 is CASSYSSQTTGNTIYF. The CDR3 nucleotides read TGTGCCAGCAGTTACTCGTCACAGACAACTGGAAACACCATATATTTT.

The rearrangement uses TRBV28 and TRBJ2-1, with TRBD2 identical over 14 bases. From germline, CDR1 is MDHEN and CDR2 SYDVKM. The CDR3 runs to 18 residues. J was trimmed by 0 bases and V by 5 bases; bases with no gene match: 6. CDR3 DNA sequence: TGTGCCAGCAGTACGGGACTAGCGGGGGAAAACTCCTACAATGAGCAGTTCTTC. Residues: CASSTGLAGENSYNEQFF.

This CDR3 reads CASSSDQGAANYGYTF. Written as DNA, the CDR3 is TGCGCCAGCAGCTCTGACCAGGGGGCCGCCAACTATGGCTACACCTTC. The chain employs TRBV5-1 and TRBJ1-2; TRBD1 matches 8 bases. CDR1 is SGHRS, CDR2 YFSETQ, per germline. With 3 bases clipped from V and 2 bases from J, the junction kept 9 bases outside the gene matches. This CDR3 is 16 amino acids long.

V usage is TRBV2 and J usage is TRBJ1-1, with 7 bases aligning to TRBD1. CDR3 size: 18 residues. Germline V gene data show CDR1 as SNHLY and CDR2 as FYNNEI. V gave up 1 base and J gave up 3 bases; unmatched junction bases: 14. The CDR3 spells CASSEGLSRGRLDTEAFF. The CDR3, as DNA: TGTGCCAGCAGTGAAGGATTGTCTAGGGGGCGTTTGGACACTGAAGCTTTCTTT.

The CDR3, as DNA: TGTGCCAGCAGTGTTGACCCCGCGGGGGAGACCCAGTACTTC. Residues: CASSVDPAGETQYF. The chain uses TRBV6-1 and TRBJ2-5; D possibly corresponds to TRBD2 (6 bases). The V gene's germline CDR1 is MNHNS and CDR2 SASEGT. The CDR3 runs to 14 residues. Trimming took 4 bases from V and 5 from J, leaving 14 bases between them.

The gene calls are TRBV7-2 and TRBJ2-3; 9 nucleotides line up with TRBD2. J was trimmed by 5 bases and V by 7 bases; bases with no gene match: 13. The CDR3 has 16 amino acids. CDR1 is SGHTA and CDR2 is FQGNSA in the germline V gene. CDR3 sequence: CASTTLMRGGVDTQYF. For the CDR3, the DNA is TGTGCCAGCACCACCCTTATGCGGGGGGGCGTAGATACGCAGTATTTT.

This clone was detected once. The sample contains more than one DNA sequence encoding this CDR3. The chain has TRBV27 and TRBJ2-2; no reliable D call. V dropped 5 bases and J dropped 0 bases, with 4 bases sitting between them. This CDR3 has 13 residues. In germline, CDR1 is MNHEY, CDR2 SMNVEV (reference sequence). This chain's CDR3 is CASSPTNTGELFF. In DNA, the CDR3 is TGTGCCAGCAGTCCAACGAACACCGGGGAGCTGTTTTTT.

The gene calls are TRBV5-4 and TRBJ1-6; 7 bases are a match to TRBD1. The germline V gene has CDR1 SGHNT and CDR2 YYREEE (reference sequence). There are 14 residues in the CDR3. V gave up 6 bases and J gave up 5 bases; unmatched junction bases: 5. The CDR3: CASNQGQNNSPLHF. CDR3 in DNA: TGTGCCAGCAACCAGGGACAGAATAATTCACCCCTCCACTTT.

The V call is TRBV27, the J call TRBJ2-7; D is unresolved. V was clipped by 3 bases and J by 2 bases, with 8 bases between them. The CDR3 totals 13 residues. Germline CDR1 is MNHEY and CDR2 is SMNVEV (reference sequence). CDR3 DNA sequence: TGTGCCAGCAGTTTTGGCGGTACCTACGAGCAGTACTTC. It codes for CASSFGGTYEQYF.

This clone was observed a few times. A junction boundary mismatches the germline segment, possibly from a read error. This sequence joins TRBV7-9 and TRBJ2-7; D unclear. The CDR3 is 12 residues long. Germline CDR1 SEHNR, CDR2 FQNEAQ (reference sequence). CDR3 nucleotide sequence: TGTTCCAGCAGCTCCAACATCTACGAGCAGTACTTC. As protein: CSSSSNIYEQYF.

This clone was counted once. This chain links TRBV6-6 with TRBJ2-5, with 10 bases aligning to TRBD1. Germline assignment: CDR1 MNHNY and CDR2 SVGAGI (reference sequence). The CDR3 loop spans 14 amino acids. Trimming removed 0 bases from V and 7 bases from J; junction bases left unmatched: 2. CDR3 nucleotide sequence: TGTGCCAGCAGTTACTCTGGGACAGGGGCGACCCAGTACTTC. Translating it yields CASSYSGTGATQYF.

This CDR3 reads CASSSGQGTLNPEAFF. CDR3 coding DNA: TGCGCCAGCAGCTCCGGACAGGGGACATTAAACCCTGAAGCTTTCTTT. The gene calls are TRBV5-1 and TRBJ1-1, with TRBD1 matching 9 bases. The germline V gene has CDR1 SGHRS and CDR2 YFSETQ. The V gene end was trimmed by 3 bases and the J gene end by 6 bases; junction bases not matched to a gene: 12. This CDR3 has 16 residues.

The rearrangement uses TRBV4-2 and TRBJ1-2, with a possible D match to TRBD1 (6 bases). This CDR3 region has 13 residues. V lost 5 bases to trimming and J lost 7 bases, with 14 bases between them. Germline-derived CDR1 and CDR2 are LGHNA and YNFKEQ. The CDR3 coding sequence is TGTGCCAGCAGCTTGACAGGCCTTCCTGGCTACACCTTC. This gives the protein CASSLTGLPGYTF.

The rearrangement links TRBV27 to TRBJ2-7; 10 bases align to TRBD1. This CDR3 is built from 17 residues. Germline CDR1 is MNHEY and CDR2 is SMNVEV (reference sequence). Trimming at V came to 5 bases and at J to 7 bases, leaving 17 bases not matched to a gene. As DNA, the CDR3 is TGTGCCAGCAGTCCCCACCAACCGGGACAGGGGAGAAGGGAGCAGTACTTC. It yields the protein CASSPHQPGQGRREQYF.